The 25 T cell receptor beta chains below come from one sample, sequenced in a study of blood T cell repertoires in COVID-19. Only in-frame clones appear in the TCRdb table, and some are missing; sequencing was by immunoSEQ multiplex PCR. In the table there are roughly 120,000 clones, 80% to 95% of which are singletons. Sequenced material: peripheral blood. The source of these receptors is a man aged 45-60 years with COVID-19, enrolled during active disease.

The count of this clone is one. The chain has TRBV7-2 and TRBJ1-4; TRBD1 matches 9 bases. The CDR3 consists of 16 residues. Germline V gene lookup returns CDR1 SGHTA and CDR2 FQGNSA. Trimming removed 1 base from V and 9 bases from J; junction bases left unmatched: 9. The CDR3 loop reads CASSLVPGTGLKKLFF. Here the CDR3 DNA reads TGTGCCAGCAGCTTAGTCCCCGGGACAGGGCTAAAAAAACTGTTTTTT.

This sequence joins TRBV5-1 and TRBJ2-1; TRBD2 is a possible D gene (5 bases). CDR3 length: 15 amino acids. Trimming took 4 bases from V and 0 from J, leaving 11 bases between them. Germline V gene data show CDR1 as SGHRS and CDR2 as YFSETQ. For the CDR3, the DNA is TGCGCCAGCAGCGGCAGTACTAGCTCCTACAATGAGCAGTTCTTC. Translation: CASSGSTSSYNEQFF.

This clone turned up a few times. The V gene is TRBV27, the J gene TRBJ2-2, with D perhaps TRBD2 (5 bases). Per the germline V gene, CDR1 is MNHEY and CDR2 is SMNVEV (reference sequence). The CDR3 length is 16 residues. V was pared by 3 bases and J by 5 bases, with 16 bases between. The CDR3 sequence is CASSFTSGVGTGELFF. The CDR3 DNA sequence: TGTGCCAGCAGTTTCACGTCCGGGGTGGGGACCGGGGAGCTGTTTTTT.

V gene TRBV6-5 combines with J gene TRBJ2-2; TRBD2 matches 10 bases. This CDR3 has 16 amino acids. V dropped 2 bases and J dropped 6; count of bases not matched to a gene: 6. Germline V gene data show CDR1 as MNHEY and CDR2 as SVGAGI. The CDR3 nucleotides read TGTGCCAGCAGTTACGCTAGCGGGAGATCAGCCGGGGAGCTGTTTTTT. It encodes CASSYASGRSAGELFF.

The J gene is TRBJ1-2, the V gene TRBV2; unclear D gene. The V end lost 5 bases, the J end lost 1 base, and 17 bases lay between the germline ends. The CDR3 totals 16 residues. Germline-derived CDR1 and CDR2 are SNHLY and FYNNEI. The CDR3 here is CASSPQRANVNYGYTF. Written as DNA, the CDR3 is TGTGCCAGCAGTCCCCAGAGGGCGAATGTTAACTATGGCTACACCTTC.

CDR3 sequence: CASSLDRWAGRTDTQYF. CDR3 sequence (DNA): TGTGCCAGCAGCTTAGATCGGTGGGCAGGGAGGACAGATACGCAGTATTTT. The gene calls are TRBV11-2 and TRBJ2-3; a weak D match, TRBD2 (6 bases). CDR1 and CDR2 (germline): SGHAT, FQNNGV. This CDR3 is built from 17 residues. V was clipped by 0 bases and J by 3 bases, with 16 bases between them.

This clone was seen a single time. The V call is TRBV7-9, the J call TRBJ2-1; TRBD2 matches at 9 bases. The germline V gene encodes CDR1 SEHNR and CDR2 FQNEAQ (reference sequence). The CDR3 runs to 15 residues. Trimming cost V 4 bases and J 3 bases; bases outside gene matches: 4. The CDR3 here is CASSSFSGSYNEQFF. The DNA of the CDR3 is TGTGCCAGCAGCTCGTTTAGCGGGAGCTACAATGAGCAGTTCTTC.

This clone was recorded once. The DNA of the CDR3 is TGTGCCTGGATTGCAGGGATCGGTGAGCAGTTCTTC. This encodes CAWIAGIGEQFF. This sequence joins TRBV30 and TRBJ2-1, with a tentative D call TRBD1 (5 bases). CDR1 is GTSNPN, CDR2 SVGIG, per germline (reference sequence). The CDR3 consists of 12 residues. V was pared by 4 bases and J by 9 bases, with 13 bases between.

In its sample, this clone was seen a few times. This chain uses TRBV4-2 with TRBJ2-2; 13 bases line up with TRBD2. V shed 5 bases and J 3 bases; nucleotides not matched to a gene: 12. The CDR3 spans 19 residues. The V gene's germline CDR1 is LGHNA and CDR2 YNFKEQ. CDR3 nucleotide sequence: TGTGCCAGCAGCACCAGGACTAGCGGGAGAGTCCCTGACACCGGGGAGCTGTTTTTT. Its translation: CASSTRTSGRVPDTGELFF.

This clone occurred once. The CDR3 here is CASSETLAGVPNTGELFF. CDR3 nucleotide sequence: TGTGCCAGCAGTGAAACGCTAGCGGGAGTCCCGAACACCGGGGAGCTGTTTTTT. The chain joins TRBV6-1 to TRBJ2-2; 10 positions agree with TRBD2. This CDR3 comprises 18 residues. Trimming took 2 bases from V and 0 from J; bases not matched to a gene: 6. CDR1 MNHNS and CDR2 SASEGT come from the germline V gene.

In this sample, this clone turned up once. The J gene is TRBJ2-3, the V gene TRBV10-3, with D possibly being TRBD2 (5 bases). This CDR3 has 13 residues. Trimming took off 3 bases at V and 2 bases at J, with 6 bases between the two ends. Germline V gives CDR1 ENHRY, CDR2 SYGVKD. The CDR3 region has the DNA TGTGCCATCAGTGATAGCGACACAGATACGCAGTATTTT. Protein sequence: CAISDSDTDTQYF.

J is TRBJ2-1 and V is TRBV11-2, with 11 nucleotides matching TRBD2. V lost 8 bases to trimming and J lost 0 bases; unmatched junction nucleotides: 3. The V gene's germline CDR1 is SGHAT and CDR2 FQNNGV. The CDR3 spans 15 residues. The CDR3 DNA reads as TGTGCCAGCGGGGGACTAGCGGCCTCCTACAATGAGCAGTTCTTC. Its protein product is CASGGLAASYNEQFF.

The chain is built from TRBV28 and TRBJ2-4; possible D gene TRBD2, 5 bases. There are 12 residues in the CDR3. The V gene's germline CDR1 is MDHEN and CDR2 SYDVKM. V dropped 1 base and J dropped 16 bases, with 14 bases sitting between them. CDR3 protein: CASSLLSGGQYF. The CDR3 nucleotides are TGTGCCAGCAGTTTATTGTCTGGCGGGCAATACTTC.

The CDR3 nucleotides are TGTGCCAGCAGAAAAGTAGCACCCCAAGAGACCCAGTACTTC. This encodes CASRKVAPQETQYF. The rearrangement uses TRBV2 and TRBJ2-5; D is undetermined. CDR1 SNHLY and CDR2 FYNNEI come from the germline V gene. CDR3 size: 14 residues. V lost 6 bases and J 1 base, leaving 12 bases between the germline ends.

This chain uses TRBV7-2 with TRBJ2-5, with a tentative D call TRBD1 (5 bases). The germline V and J ends were trimmed by 5 bases and 2 bases, with 6 bases remaining between them. Germline CDR1 reads SGHTA; CDR2 reads FQGNSA. The CDR3 runs 12 residues. For the CDR3, the DNA is TGTGCCAGCAGCCGACAGCAAGAGACCCAGTACTTC. Its translation: CASSRQQETQYF. The full variable domain, with the rest looked up from reference TRBV7-2 and TRBJ2-5, is GAGVSQSPSNKVTEKGKDVELRCDPISGHTALYWYRQSLGQGLEFLIYFQGNSAPDKSGLPSDRFSAERTGGSVSTLTIQRTQQEDSAVYLCASSRQQETQYFGPGTRLLVL.

The J gene is TRBJ2-5, the V gene TRBV10-3; 15 nucleotides agree with TRBD2. The CDR3 length is 15 residues. J gave up 5 bases and V 6 bases, and 4 bases lay outside the gene matches. Germline loops: CDR1 ENHRY, CDR2 SYGVKD. CDR3 protein: CAIRGGLAGGETQYF. DNA of the CDR3: TGTGCCATCAGGGGGGGACTAGCGGGAGGTGAGACCCAGTACTTC.

This chain links TRBV5-3 with TRBJ2-1; 10 positions match TRBD2. TRBV5-3 is designated an ORF whose function remains uncertain. J gave up 4 bases and V 3 bases, and 7 bases lay outside the gene matches. The CDR3 covers 16 residues. The CDR3 here is CARSSQASGRYNEQFF. The CDR3 nucleotides read TGTGCCAGAAGCTCCCAGGCTAGCGGGAGATACAATGAGCAGTTCTTC.

The gene calls are TRBV28 and TRBJ2-1; maybe TRBD1 (5 bases). V lost 9 bases to trimming and J lost 2 bases, with 8 bases between them. This CDR3 spans 12 amino acids. Germline V lookup: CDR1 MDHEN, CDR2 SYDVKM. The CDR3 DNA sequence: TGTGCCAGTGGGGCAACCTACAATGAGCAGTTCTTC. Amino acids: CASGATYNEQFF.

In DNA, the CDR3 is TGTGCCAGCAGTACAGGGGCAGGGAGAGGAAACACCATATATTTT. Translated: CASSTGAGRGNTIYF. The chain recombines TRBV7-2 with TRBJ1-3, with 7 bases lining up with TRBD1. Germline CDR1 reads SGHTA; CDR2 reads FQGNSA. With 6 bases clipped from V and 4 bases from J, the junction kept 9 bases outside the gene matches. The CDR3 sequence is 15 residues long.

This chain links TRBV12-3 or TRBV12-4 with TRBJ2-5; 9 bases align to TRBD2. The trim removed 5 bases at V and 4 bases at J, leaving 2 bases unmatched. The CDR3 is made up of 13 amino acids. The CDR3 protein is CASSLLAGETQYF. The CDR3 coding sequence is TGTGCCAGCAGTCTACTAGCGGGAGAGACCCAGTACTTC.

The gene calls are TRBV13 and TRBJ2-1; a weak D match, TRBD2 (5 bases). Trimming stripped 5 bases from V and 0 bases from J, with 14 bases between. Germline CDR1 and CDR2: PRHDT and FYEKMQ (reference sequence). This CDR3 spans 16 amino acids. The CDR3 nucleotides read TGTGCCAGCAGCAGATTAGCGCGACGCTCCTACAATGAGCAGTTCTTC. This encodes CASSRLARRSYNEQFF.

The V gene is TRBV10-2, the J gene TRBJ2-1; TRBD2 matches at 10 bases. In germline, CDR1 is WSHSY, CDR2 SAAADI. J gave up 4 bases and V 4 bases, and 4 bases lay outside the gene matches. The CDR3 runs 15 residues. In DNA form, the CDR3 reads TGCGCCAGCAGTGTCAGGACTAGCGGATACAATGAGCAGTTCTTC. This translates into CASSVRTSGYNEQFF.

V is TRBV6-1 and J is TRBJ2-1, with TRBD1 as a possible D gene (6 bases). The V gene's germline CDR1 is MNHNS and CDR2 SASEGT. This CDR3 is 17 amino acids long. Trimming removed 4 bases at V and 0 bases at J, with 16 bases between. The CDR3 loop reads CASSAMTGEISYNEQFF. Here the CDR3 DNA reads TGTGCCAGCAGTGCCATGACAGGAGAAATCTCCTACAATGAGCAGTTCTTC.

The genes are TRBV18 and TRBJ2-1, with 10 bases that match TRBD1. The CDR3 is made up of 15 amino acids. CDR1 KGHSH and CDR2 LQKENI come from the germline V gene. Losses at the gene ends were 3 bases for V and 5 bases for J; bases not matched to a gene: 4. The CDR3 reads CASSPQGQGNNEQFF. CDR3 nucleotide sequence: TGTGCCAGCTCACCGCAGGGACAGGGGAACAATGAGCAGTTCTTC.

The chain joins TRBV13 to TRBJ2-3; 13 bases fit TRBD2. V dropped 6 bases and J dropped 3; count of bases not matched to a gene: 9. Germline CDR1 and CDR2: PRHDT and FYEKMQ (reference sequence). This CDR3 comprises 17 residues. The CDR3: CASSSVGLAGVTDTQYF. For the CDR3, the DNA is TGTGCCAGCAGTTCCGTTGGACTAGCGGGAGTGACAGATACGCAGTATTTT.